This TCR beta chain emerged from a study of blood T cells in healthy people across ages. There are a few counts of this clonotype. Then a second PCR, running about 7 to 11 cycles, was carried out with a sample-barcoded 5' primer and a J-beta primer mix. Tags on each cDNA molecule came from a template-switch adaptor with 12 random nucleotides. Every individual sample yielded 2.5 million or more paired-end reads (each containing CDR3). TCRdb re-called the 5' RACE reads with MiXCR, one entry per CDR3 protein. The sample includes about 1.5 million distinct CDR3 sequences, 40% to 45% of them seen just once. The CDR3 spans 14 residues. V was clipped by 0 bases and J by 7 bases, with 10 bases between them. Caucasian individuals from Russia who were healthy and aged about 6 to 95 acted as donors. Every donor gave 9.5 to 10 milliliters of peripheral blood.

Sequencing input: blood. The source is a woman under 30 in good health. The V gene is TRBV12-3 or TRBV12-4, the J gene TRBJ2-1, with D unclear. The CDR3 here is CASSLAGDANEQFF. In DNA, the CDR3 is TGTGCCAGCAGTTTAGCCGGAGACGCAAATGAGCAGTTCTTC.